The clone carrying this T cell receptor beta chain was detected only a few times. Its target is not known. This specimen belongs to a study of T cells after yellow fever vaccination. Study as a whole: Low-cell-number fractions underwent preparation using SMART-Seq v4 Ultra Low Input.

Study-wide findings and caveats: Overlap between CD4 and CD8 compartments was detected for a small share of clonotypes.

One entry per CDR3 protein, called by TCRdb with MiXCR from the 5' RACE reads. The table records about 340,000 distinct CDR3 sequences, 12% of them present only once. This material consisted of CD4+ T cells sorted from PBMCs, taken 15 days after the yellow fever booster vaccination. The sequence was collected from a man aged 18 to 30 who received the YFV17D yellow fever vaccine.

In nucleotides, the CDR3 is TGTGCCAGCTCACCCTCACTAGCGGGGGTATCCTACAATGAGCAGTTCTTC. It translates to CASSPSLAGVSYNEQFF. The gene calls are TRBV18 and TRBJ2-1, with 11 bases aligning to TRBD2. Losses at the gene ends were 3 bases for V and 1 base for J; bases not matched to a gene: 5. The length of the CDR3 is 17 residues. Germline-derived CDR1 and CDR2 are KGHSH and LQKENI.